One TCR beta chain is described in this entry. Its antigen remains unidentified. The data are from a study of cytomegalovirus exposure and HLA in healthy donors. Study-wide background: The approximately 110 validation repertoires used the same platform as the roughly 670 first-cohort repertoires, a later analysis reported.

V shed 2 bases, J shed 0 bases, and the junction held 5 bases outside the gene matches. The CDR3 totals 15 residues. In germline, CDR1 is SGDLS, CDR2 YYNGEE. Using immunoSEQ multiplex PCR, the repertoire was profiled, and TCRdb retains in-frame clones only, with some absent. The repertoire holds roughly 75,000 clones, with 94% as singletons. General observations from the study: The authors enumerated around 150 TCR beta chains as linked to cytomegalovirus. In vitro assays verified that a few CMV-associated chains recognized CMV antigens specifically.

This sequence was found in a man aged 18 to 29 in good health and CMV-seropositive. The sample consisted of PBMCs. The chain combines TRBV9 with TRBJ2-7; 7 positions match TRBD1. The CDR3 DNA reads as TGTGCCAGCAGCGTTTTGGGGACAGCCTCCTACGAGCAGTACTTC. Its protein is CASSVLGTASYEQYF.